This TCR beta chain was found in a study of T cell responses to AZD1222 COVID-19 vaccine. Study observations and caveats: After two AZD1222 doses, spike-specific TCR breadth and depth rose versus day 0. Mapped onto spike, vaccine-associated CD4 TCRs spanned it and were dominant at 160-218 and 743-854. Females made up more of the donors, who were largely white British, and clonal diversity may have come out too low. Regions left unmutated in variants are reportedly the target of nearly half of spike-specific TCRs.

The germline CDR1 and CDR2 sequences are KGHSH and LQKENI. The V segment lost 6 bases and the J segment 8 bases; nucleotides outside the gene matches: 5. The CDR3 loop spans 14 amino acids. With respect to this clone: What it binds is not known.

Only in-frame clones appear in the TCRdb table, and some are missing; sequencing was by immunoSEQ multiplex PCR. This sample has around 200,000 clones, with 90% to 95% found just once. The source was peripheral blood, collected 28 days after the second dose of the MenACWY control vaccine. The V call is TRBV18, the J call TRBJ1-6, with 9 bases aligning to TRBD1. This receptor was taken from an adult who received the MenACWY meningococcal vaccine as a control. For the CDR3, the DNA is TGTGCCAGCTCGCAAACAGGGGGCGATTCACCCCTCCACTTT. Translated: CASSQTGGDSPLHF.